The entry below describes one T cell receptor beta chain. TCRdb's copy holds only in-frame clones and misses some; the assay was immunoSEQ multiplex PCR. In the table there are about 120,000 clones, about 92% of which are singletons. This CDR3 spans 14 amino acids. V gave up 1 base and J gave up 7 bases, with 13 bases separating them. Germline V gene lookup returns CDR1 SGHTA and CDR2 FQGNSA. This sample is drawn from a study of T cell responses to AZD1222 COVID-19 vaccine. The sequenced sample was peripheral blood, obtained on day 0 of AZD1222 vaccination. V usage is TRBV7-2 and J usage is TRBJ1-2; D may be TRBD1 (6 bases). This clonotype was obtained from an adult in good health. This CDR3 is CASSLGPGGGGYTF. CDR3 DNA sequence: TGTGCCAGCAGCTTAGGTCCGGGGGGCGGTGGCTACACCTTC. The complete variable domain, with remaining parts taken from reference TRBV7-2 and TRBJ1-2, reads GAGVSQSPSNKVTEKGKDVELRCDPISGHTALYWYRQSLGQGLEFLIYFQGNSAPDKSGLPSDRFSAERTGGSVSTLTIQRTQQEDSAVYLCASSLGPGGGGYTFGSGTRLTVV.